The 9 T cell receptor beta chains reported below all come from one sample, sequenced in a study of cytomegalovirus exposure and HLA in healthy donors. This table comes from immunoSEQ multiplex PCR, and its TCRdb copy is limited to in-frame clones, with some not included. Altogether over 100,000 clones are present, 88% being singletons, with the ten largest covering around 2.1%. The specimen sequenced was PBMCs. These receptors came from a woman aged 18-29 years in good health and CMV-seronegative.

The chain combines TRBV18 with TRBJ1-2, with TRBD1 matching 8 bases. Germline CDR1 reads KGHSH; CDR2 reads LQKENI. The V gene end was trimmed by 6 bases and the J gene end by 7 bases; junction bases not matched to a gene: 13. CDR3 length: 15 amino acids. The CDR3 protein is CASSLTGQGHLGYTF. The CDR3, as DNA: TGTGCCAGCTCCCTCACCGGACAGGGCCACCTTGGCTACACCTTC.

The chain couples TRBV7-8 to TRBJ1-1; D might be TRBD1 (5 bases). The V end was cut by 0 bases, the J end by 2 bases, with 7 bases between. CDR1 is SGHVS, CDR2 FQNEAQ, per germline. The CDR3 sequence is 14 residues long. The CDR3 reads CASSLAGTNTEAFF. The CDR3 nucleotides are TGTGCCAGCAGCTTAGCTGGGACTAACACTGAAGCTTTCTTT.

This clone occurred once. The V call is TRBV27, the J call TRBJ1-6; D unclear. The CDR3 contains 22 residues. Trimming took 5 bases from V and 0 from J, leaving 29 bases between them. The germline gives CDR1 MNHEY, CDR2 SMNVEV (reference sequence). CDR3 region: CASSPANPGRIFKSSYNSPLHF. CDR3 DNA sequence: TGTGCCAGCAGTCCAGCAAACCCCGGCAGGATATTTAAAAGCTCCTATAATTCACCCCTCCACTTT.

This clone was recorded only once. CDR3 protein: CASSLAGAGRVYEQYF. CDR3 DNA: TGTGCCAGCAGCTTGGCCGGGGCGGGAAGGGTCTACGAGCAGTACTTC. The chain recombines TRBV5-6 with TRBJ2-7; possible D gene TRBD2, 6 bases. Trimming removed 0 bases from V and 3 bases from J, with 16 bases in between. The CDR3 contains 16 residues. Per germline, CDR1 SGHDT and CDR2 YYEEEE.

The CDR3 protein is CASSFLGGGSNTEAFF. The CDR3 DNA reads as TGTGCCAGCAGCTTCTTAGGGGGGGGCAGTAACACTGAAGCTTTCTTT. This chain connects TRBV7-9 to TRBJ1-1, with D possibly being TRBD1 (6 bases). This CDR3 has 16 residues. V lost 3 bases and J 2 bases, leaving 16 bases between the germline ends. Per the germline V gene, CDR1 is SEHNR and CDR2 is FQNEAQ (reference sequence).

This chain connects TRBV7-8 to TRBJ1-5; no clear D. The CDR3 consists of 13 residues. Germline CDR1 SGHVS, CDR2 FQNEAQ. With 3 bases removed from V and 5 bases from J, the gap between germline ends came to 8 bases. CDR3 in DNA: TGTGCCAGCAGCTTTGGGCCGGATCAGCCCCAGCATTTT. It translates to CASSFGPDQPQHF.

V gene TRBV19 combines with J gene TRBJ1-1; TRBD1 matches at 7 bases. Trimming cost V 6 bases and J 10 bases; bases outside gene matches: 11. Germline CDR1 is LNHDA and CDR2 is SQIVND (reference sequence). This CDR3 contains 13 residues. In nucleotides, the CDR3 is TGTGCCAGTAGCGGGGACAGCTCAAAGGTAGCTTTCTTT. It is translated as CASSGDSSKVAFF.

V and J are TRBV27 and TRBJ2-7; D possibly corresponds to TRBD1 (6 bases). The CDR3 sequence is 15 residues long. Germline CDR1 is MNHEY and CDR2 is SMNVEV (reference sequence). V dropped 5 bases and J dropped 5 bases, with 19 bases sitting between them. Here the CDR3 reads CASSNKRGSLDEQYF. In DNA, the CDR3 is TGTGCCAGCAGTAATAAGAGGGGGAGCCTGGACGAGCAGTACTTC.

This clone was recorded only once. V gene TRBV29-1 combines with J gene TRBJ1-1, with D maybe TRBD1 (6 bases). Germline V gene data show CDR1 as SQVTM and CDR2 as ANQGSEA. Between the trimmed V and J ends, which lost 3 bases and 0 bases, there was a span of 14 bases. The CDR3 spans 15 residues. CDR3 in DNA: TGCAGCGTTGACACGCCAGGGGACATGAACACTGAAGCTTTCTTT. Protein sequence: CSVDTPGDMNTEAFF.